The 30 T cell receptor beta chains given below trace back to one sample, sequenced in a study of T cell responses to AZD1222 COVID-19 vaccine (dated by TCRdb to 2020 to 2023). The time point label corresponds to: baseline before first vaccination. Receptor libraries were prepared by the immunoSEQ multiplex PCR assay. TCRdb obtained this table from immuneACCESS and retained in-frame rearrangements with V and J assigned. These tables miss some clones; where compared with another copy, unresolved V genes account for less than half of the shortfall, and the remainder is unexplained. Across this sample there are about 120,000 clones, with about 85% seen only once. Roughly 2.4% of the sample goes to the ten largest clones. The starting material was peripheral blood, obtained on day 0 of AZD1222 vaccination. These receptors were collected from an adult in good health.

The V and J genes are TRBV7-9 and TRBJ1-2, with 11 positions matching TRBD1. Germline V gene lookup returns CDR1 SEHNR and CDR2 FQNEAQ (reference sequence). V was pared by 3 bases and J by 2 bases, with 5 bases of the junction left unmatched. There are 16 residues in the CDR3. The CDR3 nucleotides are TGTGCCAGCAGCTTGGCCGGGACAGGGGGGAACTATGGCTACACCTTC. Protein sequence: CASSLAGTGGNYGYTF.

The chain couples TRBV5-1 to TRBJ1-6; D might be TRBD1 (6 bases). CDR3 length equals 14 residues. Trimming cost V 5 bases and J 9 bases, with 15 bases left between them. The germline gives CDR1 SGHRS, CDR2 YFSETQ. CDR3 DNA sequence: TGCGCCAGCAGAGAGGGGGTAGGAAGTTCACCCCTCCACTTT. Translating gives CASREGVGSSPLHF.

This chain links TRBV28 with TRBJ2-3; the match to TRBD2 covers 12 bases. J lost 5 bases, V lost 3 bases, and 3 bases had no gene match. The germline V gene has CDR1 MDHEN and CDR2 SYDVKM. CDR3 length: 15 amino acids. CDR3 region: CASSFSGLAGDTQYF. The CDR3 DNA sequence: TGTGCCAGCAGTTTTTCGGGACTAGCGGGAGATACGCAGTATTTT.

The chain links TRBV5-1 to TRBJ2-2, with 9 bases aligning to TRBD1. The CDR3 consists of 15 residues. Germline values: CDR1 SGHRS, CDR2 YFSETQ. The J segment lost 3 bases and the V segment lost 5 bases, leaving 5 bases of the junction unmatched. CDR3 bases: TGCGCCAGCAGACCCGGGGACAGGGACACCGGGGAGCTGTTTTTT. It is translated as CASRPGDRDTGELFF.

This rearrangement joins TRBV2 to TRBJ2-5; 8 nucleotides align to TRBD2. Trimming at V came to 4 bases and at J to 1 base, leaving 8 bases not matched to a gene. The CDR3 runs 16 residues. The germline V gene encodes CDR1 SNHLY and CDR2 FYNNEI. The CDR3 loop is CASSGETSVSQETQYF. As DNA, the CDR3 is TGTGCCAGCAGTGGTGAGACTAGCGTGTCCCAAGAGACCCAGTACTTC.

The rearrangement joins TRBV27 to TRBJ2-7, with 8 nucleotides matching TRBD1. Trimming took 2 bases from V and 6 from J; bases not matched to a gene: 12. This CDR3 has 16 amino acids. The V gene's germline CDR1 is MNHEY and CDR2 SMNVEV (reference sequence). CDR3 loop: CASSLASGGAALEQYF. The CDR3 DNA follows: TGTGCCAGCAGTTTAGCCTCAGGGGGCGCGGCTCTCGAGCAGTACTTC.

This clone was detected once. This chain's CDR3 is CASSEFPGRLLSGNTIYF. CDR3 nucleotides: TGTGCCAGCAGTGAATTCCCGGGACGGCTTCTCTCTGGAAACACCATATATTTT. V gene TRBV6-1 combines with J gene TRBJ1-3; maybe TRBD1 (5 bases). The CDR3 consists of 18 residues. Germline CDR1 is MNHNS and CDR2 is SASEGT. Trimming took 2 bases from V and 0 from J, leaving 17 bases between them.

The chain is built from TRBV5-6 and TRBJ2-4; D is perhaps TRBD1 (7 bases). The CDR3 runs to 15 residues. Trimming took off 3 bases at V and 7 bases at J, with 17 bases between the two ends. CDR1 SGHDT and CDR2 YYEEEE come from the germline V gene. CDR3: CASSSQGGGWNIQYF. The CDR3 DNA reads TGTGCCAGCAGCTCTCAGGGGGGCGGGTGGAACATTCAGTACTTC.

J is TRBJ1-2 and V is TRBV28, with D maybe TRBD1 (5 bases). V lost 2 bases and J lost 2, with 12 bases in between. The germline CDR1 and CDR2 sequences are MDHEN and SYDVKM. The CDR3 covers 15 residues. The CDR3 sequence: CASSLPLGGNYGYTF. DNA for the CDR3: TGTGCCAGCAGTTTACCCCTGGGGGGGAACTATGGCTACACCTTC.

This sequence joins TRBV19 and TRBJ2-1; 12 bases match TRBD2. This CDR3 has 18 amino acids. Germline V gives CDR1 LNHDA, CDR2 SQIVND (reference sequence). The trim removed 5 bases at V and 0 bases at J, leaving 8 bases unmatched. The CDR3 reads CASSPRTSGISSYNEQFF. In DNA form, the CDR3 reads TGTGCCAGTAGTCCCCGGACTAGCGGGATTAGCTCCTACAATGAGCAGTTCTTC.

J is TRBJ1-4 and V is TRBV11-1, with D possibly TRBD1 on 6 matching bases. Germline CDR1 SGHAT, CDR2 FQDESV (reference sequence). V gave up 5 bases and J gave up 4 bases, with 14 bases separating them. The CDR3 extends over 15 amino acids. CDR3 residues: CASSPGGGVNEKLFF. The CDR3 nucleotides are TGTGCCAGCAGCCCTGGGGGGGGCGTTAATGAAAAACTGTTTTTT. Drawing the rest from reference TRBV11-1 and TRBJ1-4, the complete variable domain is EAEVAQSPRYKITEKSQAVAFWCDPISGHATLYWYRQILGQGPELLVQFQDESVVDDSQLPKDRFSAERLKGVDSTLKIQPAELGDSAMYLCASSPGGGVNEKLFFGSGTQLSVL.

This chain uses TRBV28 with TRBJ1-2; D remains unclear. This CDR3 is built from 13 residues. Trimming shortened V by 10 bases and J by 2 bases, and 14 bases separated the two germline ends. CDR1 is MDHEN, CDR2 SYDVKM, per germline. CDR3 sequence reads: CAILKEENYGYTF. The CDR3 nucleotides read TGTGCCATCCTCAAGGAGGAGAACTATGGCTACACCTTC.

V is TRBV6-1 and J is TRBJ1-5; D remains unclear. The germline gives CDR1 MNHNS, CDR2 SASEGT. This CDR3 contains 14 residues. Trimming pared 2 bases from V and 6 bases from J, leaving 11 bases between. The CDR3, as DNA: TGTGCCAGCAGTGAATTAGGGAGCGCTCAGCCCCAGCATTTT. Protein: CASSELGSAQPQHF.

The gene calls are TRBV20-1 and TRBJ1-4; D is unresolved. The CDR3 covers 14 residues. Per germline, CDR1 DFQATT and CDR2 SNEGSKA (reference sequence). Trimming shortened V by 3 bases and J by 5 bases, and 13 bases separated the two germline ends. The CDR3 DNA sequence: TGCAGTGCTAGTCGTAGGACCGTCAATGAAAAACTGTTTTTT. It translates to CSASRRTVNEKLFF.

The gene calls are TRBV7-6 and TRBJ1-6, with 7 bases aligning to TRBD1. The CDR3 loop spans 16 amino acids. Trimming removed 0 bases from V and 7 bases from J; junction bases left unmatched: 6. Germline CDR1 reads SGHVS; CDR2 reads FNYEAQ. The CDR3 coding sequence is TGTGCCAGCAGCTTAGCGCGGACAGGAGGGAATTCACCCCTCCACTTT. It translates to CASSLARTGGNSPLHF.

The chain joins TRBV21-1 to TRBJ2-7; the table's TRBD1 call for D was not verified on the DNA. TRBV21-1 is an annotated pseudogene. The CDR3 covers 17 residues. CDR3 DNA sequence: TGTGCCAGCACCTCTTCGGAACAGGGGAAGGGGTCCTACGAGCAGTACTTC. Its translation is CASTSSEQGKGSYEQYF.

J is TRBJ2-5 and V is TRBV5-1; D may be TRBD1 (6 bases). There are 14 residues in the CDR3. The germline V gene encodes CDR1 SGHRS and CDR2 YFSETQ. V was pared by 5 bases and J by 4 bases, with 15 bases between. CDR3 protein: CASRPGTPRETQYF. The CDR3 DNA sequence: TGCGCCAGCAGACCCGGGACACCCAGAGAGACCCAGTACTTC. The full variable domain, completed using reference TRBV5-1 and TRBJ2-5, is KAGVTQTPRYLIKTRGQQVTLSCSPISGHRSVSWYQQTPGQGLQFLFEYFSETQRNKGNFPGRFSGRQFSNSRSEMNVSTLELGDSALYLCASRPGTPRETQYFGPGTRLLVL.

The CDR3 coding sequence is TGCGCCAGCAGCTTAATGGGGAATTCACCCCTCCACTTT. It specifies CASSLMGNSPLHF. V gene TRBV5-1 combines with J gene TRBJ1-6; no reliable D call. The V and J ends lost 2 bases and 7 bases respectively, with 7 bases between them. CDR1 and CDR2 (germline): SGHRS, YFSETQ. The CDR3 has 13 amino acids.

V and J are TRBV2 and TRBJ1-3; D unresolved. The V gene's germline CDR1 is SNHLY and CDR2 FYNNEI. The germline V and J ends were trimmed by 3 bases and 4 bases, with 7 bases remaining between them. The CDR3 extends over 13 amino acids. DNA of the CDR3: TGTGCCAGCAGTGAGGATGCGGGAAACACCATATATTTT. This gives the protein CASSEDAGNTIYF.

The chain uses TRBV7-9 and TRBJ1-2; D is unresolved. Trimming left V 5 bases short and J 8 bases short, with 12 bases between. The CDR3 extends over 12 amino acids. Germline V lookup: CDR1 SEHNR, CDR2 FQNEAQ (reference sequence). CDR3 protein: CASSPEAYGYTF. Written as DNA, the CDR3 is TGTGCCAGCAGCCCGGAAGCCTACGGCTACACCTTC.

V usage is TRBV7-9 and J usage is TRBJ1-1; TRBD1 matches 8 bases. This CDR3 is built from 14 residues. With 5 bases clipped from V and 2 bases from J, the junction kept 4 bases outside the gene matches. Germline loops: CDR1 SEHNR, CDR2 FQNEAQ (reference sequence). In DNA form, the CDR3 reads TGTGCCAGCAGCCGGGGACAGGCTAACACTGAAGCTTTCTTT. Translating it yields CASSRGQANTEAFF.

This clone is labeled as medium-sized. CDR3 residues: CASSSDRGGELFF. The CDR3 region has the DNA TGTGCCAGCAGCTCCGACAGGGGAGGGGAGCTGTTTTTT. The chain couples TRBV7-8 to TRBJ2-2; TRBD1 aligns across 8 bases. CDR3 length: 13 residues. Per the germline V gene, CDR1 is SGHVS and CDR2 is FQNEAQ. V shed 4 bases, J shed 8 bases, and the junction held 3 bases outside the gene matches.

J is TRBJ2-5 and V is TRBV6-6, with 8 bases fitting TRBD1. V gave up 8 bases and J gave up 10 bases; unmatched junction bases: 9. Germline lookup yields CDR1 MNHNY and CDR2 SVGAGI (reference sequence). The CDR3 totals 12 residues. The CDR3 DNA reads TGTGCCAGCCGGACAGGGCCTGAGGGCCAGTACTTC. Translated: CASRTGPEGQYF.

This clone was seen only a few times. The rearrangement links TRBV7-8 to TRBJ1-2; D may be TRBD1 (5 bases). The CDR3 contains 13 residues. From germline, CDR1 is SGHVS and CDR2 FQNEAQ. V was cut by 5 bases and J by 3 bases, with 10 bases left in between. The CDR3 region is CASSRGVDYGYTF. CDR3 sequence (DNA): TGTGCCAGCAGCAGAGGGGTTGACTATGGCTACACCTTC.

The chain carries TRBV12-3 or TRBV12-4 and TRBJ1-5; D unclear. The CDR3 is 13 residues long. V was pared by 2 bases and J by 3 bases, with 5 bases between. The CDR3 region is CASSLSVNQPQHF. CDR3 coding DNA: TGTGCCAGCAGTTTATCGGTCAATCAGCCCCAGCATTTT.

This clone was found once. The gene calls are TRBV12-3 or TRBV12-4 and TRBJ1-2; D gene unclear. The CDR3 has 12 residues. V dropped 6 bases and J dropped 4 bases, with 9 bases sitting between them. CDR3 amino acids: CASRSPGYGYTF. CDR3 bases: TGTGCCAGCAGGTCCCCAGGCTATGGCTACACCTTC.

The V call is TRBV7-9, the J call TRBJ2-7, with 9 nucleotides matching TRBD1. The CDR3 has 14 amino acids. The V and J ends lost 5 bases and 8 bases, in that order; junction bases with no gene match: 10. Germline CDR1 is SEHNR and CDR2 is FQNEAQ (reference sequence). This CDR3 reads CASSPRDRALKQYF. The CDR3 DNA reads TGTGCCAGCAGCCCGCGGGACAGGGCATTGAAGCAGTACTTC.

The chain links TRBV19 to TRBJ2-5; a possible D gene is TRBD2 (6 bases). V was cut by 5 bases and J by 4 bases, with 14 bases left in between. This CDR3 is built from 14 residues. The germline gives CDR1 LNHDA, CDR2 SQIVND (reference sequence). The CDR3 spells CASSVSEGLETQYF. DNA of the CDR3: TGTGCCAGTAGTGTATCGGAGGGGTTAGAGACCCAGTACTTC.

In its sample, this clone was seen once. V and J are TRBV29-1 and TRBJ1-1, with 10 bases matching TRBD1. CDR1 is SQVTM, CDR2 ANQGSEA, per germline. V lost 7 bases, J lost 1 base, and 3 bases stayed unmatched. The CDR3 length is 13 residues. The CDR3 spells CSARTGGNTEAFF. The CDR3 region has the DNA TGCAGCGCGAGGACAGGGGGGAACACTGAAGCTTTCTTT.

The chain couples TRBV7-9 to TRBJ2-7, with 11 bases identical to TRBD2. Germline trimming cut 5 bases from V and 7 bases from J; bases unmatched to any gene: 16. CDR1 SEHNR and CDR2 FQNEAQ come from the germline V gene (reference sequence). The CDR3 spans 17 residues. The CDR3 loop reads CASSPALGTSGSREQYF. CDR3 DNA sequence: TGTGCCAGCAGCCCCGCTCTGGGCACTAGCGGGAGTAGAGAGCAGTACTTC.